This T cell receptor (beta chain) was captured by sequencing in a study of long-term antiretroviral therapy in people with HIV. Study conclusions and caveats: Collection of the blood, which took place between about 2004 and 2018, possibly occurred under older ART regimens. Repertoires from HIV showed CDR3 length ranges narrower than those of controls.

As to this clone: Its antigen is unidentified.

CDR3 length: 14 residues. After removal of 6 bases from V and 7 bases from J, the junction contained 6 bases not matched to a gene. Germline-derived CDR1 and CDR2 are MRHNA and SNTAGT. Researchers report immunoSEQ v3.0 was run at survey level. Using immunoSEQ multiplex PCR, the repertoire was profiled, and TCRdb retains in-frame clones only, with some absent. Of approximately 3,300 clones in the sample, roughly 90% are singletons; the top ten hold about 4.5%. The source is a woman aged 45-60 years with HIV. The chain uses TRBV6-4 and TRBJ1-6, with 7 bases aligning to TRBD1. Here the sequenced sample was unsorted PBMCs, taken 0.3 years after starting antiretroviral therapy. The chain's CDR3 is CASRGDSINSPLHF. CDR3 bases: TGTGCCAGCAGGGGGGACAGCATAAATTCACCCCTCCACTTT.